These 22 T cell receptor beta chains were all obtained from the same sample, sequenced in a study of blood T cell repertoires in COVID-19. Sequencing used immunoSEQ multiplex PCR; TCRdb keeps in-frame clones, though not all of them. The sample contains some 200,000 clones, roughly 94% of which appear only once. Input material: peripheral blood. The source is a man aged 25 to 40 with acute or convalescent COVID-19.

This clone was picked up one time. The gene calls are TRBV9 and TRBJ2-5, with 13 bases that match TRBD2. CDR3 size: 14 residues. Germline CDR1 is SGDLS and CDR2 is YYNGEE. V lost 3 bases to trimming and J lost 5 bases; unmatched junction nucleotides: 1. The CDR3, as DNA: TGTGCCAGCAGCGGGACTAGCGGGAGTGAGACCCAGTACTTC. Encoded protein: CASSGTSGSETQYF.

The chain joins TRBV7-2 to TRBJ1-3; D gene unclear. CDR1 is SGHTA, CDR2 FQGNSA, per germline. The CDR3 is 15 residues long. V was clipped by 1 base and J by 0 bases, with 7 bases between them. The CDR3 spells CASSLVTSSGNTIYF. The DNA for the CDR3 is TGTGCCAGCAGCTTAGTCACAAGCTCTGGAAACACCATATATTTT.

The chain uses TRBV9 and TRBJ1-3; D may be TRBD1 (6 bases). The CDR3 sequence is 13 residues long. Germline assignment: CDR1 SGDLS and CDR2 YYNGEE. With 8 bases removed from V and 4 bases from J, the gap between germline ends came to 13 bases. The CDR3 is CASDQGQGNTIYF. The CDR3 nucleotides are TGTGCCAGTGATCAGGGGCAGGGAAACACCATATATTTT. The full variable domain, its missing parts supplied by reference TRBV9 and TRBJ1-3, is DSGVTQTPKHLITATGQRVTLRCSPRSGDLSVYWYQQSLDQGLQFLIQYYNGEERAKGNILERFSAQQFPDLHSELNLSSLELGDSALYFCASDQGQGNTIYFGEGSWLTVV.

This sequence joins TRBV6-5 and TRBJ2-1, with no clear D. This CDR3 has 12 amino acids. Trimming removed 8 bases from V and 9 bases from J, with 14 bases in between. Germline V gene sequence: CDR1 MNHEY, CDR2 SVGAGI. The CDR3 DNA follows: TGTGCCAGCTCCTATACCGCATCTGAGCAGTTCTTC. As protein: CASSYTASEQFF.

The genes are TRBV3-1 (or the pseudogene TRBV3-2) and TRBJ2-7; 7 nucleotides match TRBD2. Germline V lookup: CDR1 LGHDT, CDR2 YNNKEL (reference sequence). Trimming cost V 7 bases and J 3 bases; bases outside gene matches: 6. This CDR3 has 13 residues. The CDR3 DNA sequence: TGTGCCAGCACAAGAGCGGGAAGCTACGAGCAGTACTTC. Its protein is CASTRAGSYEQYF.

This chain links TRBV14 with TRBJ1-2, with TRBD1 matching 10 bases. V lost 1 base to trimming and J lost 10 bases; unmatched junction nucleotides: 3. Looked up from germline, CDR1 is SGHDN and CDR2 is FVKESK. This CDR3 contains 13 residues. In DNA, the CDR3 is TGTGCCAGCAGCCAAGGGACAGGGGGGACCTACACCTTC. Its translation is CASSQGTGGTYTF.

The CDR3 DNA follows: TGTGCCAGCAGCTTGGCCGCCCAGGGCAGCACGTCCTACGAGCAGTACTTC. Translation: CASSLAAQGSTSYEQYF. The chain couples TRBV5-6 to TRBJ2-7, with D perhaps TRBD1 (5 bases). This CDR3 is 17 amino acids long. V was pared by 0 bases and J by 1 base, with 17 bases between. Germline V lookup: CDR1 SGHDT, CDR2 YYEEEE.

This clone was detected a few times. This sequence joins TRBV5-5 and TRBJ1-2; D is unresolved. CDR1 is SGHKS and CDR2 is YYEKEE in the germline V gene (reference sequence). This CDR3 comprises 13 residues. Trimming stripped 0 bases from V and 5 bases from J, with 8 bases between. DNA for the CDR3: TGTGCCAGCAGCTTGGGTGTTGTATATGGCTACACCTTC. Its protein is CASSLGVVYGYTF. Together with reference TRBV5-5 and TRBJ1-2, the CDR3 gives the full variable domain: DAGVTQSPTHLIKTRGQQVTLRCSPISGHKSVSWYQQVLGQGPQFIFQYYEKEERGRGNFPDRFSARQFPNYSSELNVNALLLGDSALYLCASSLGVVYGYTFGSGTRLTVV.

V gene TRBV24-1 combines with J gene TRBJ2-3; 9 bases fit TRBD1. The CDR3 runs to 14 residues. Per germline, CDR1 KGHDR and CDR2 SFDVKD. The V gene end was trimmed by 9 bases and the J gene end by 3 bases; junction bases not matched to a gene: 6. CDR3 DNA sequence: TGTGCCACCCAAACAGGGGGCTCGACAGATACGCAGTATTTT. Its protein product is CATQTGGSTDTQYF.

The chain joins TRBV27 to TRBJ2-5; weak D call: TRBD1 (5 bases). The CDR3 consists of 14 residues. Germline CDR1 and CDR2: MNHEY and SMNVEV (reference sequence). Trimming stripped 5 bases from V and 2 bases from J, with 12 bases between. This CDR3 is CASSLRQKQETQYF. The CDR3 DNA is TGTGCCAGCAGTCTAAGACAGAAGCAAGAGACCCAGTACTTC.

The chain has TRBV6-4 and TRBJ2-2, with no clear D. CDR1 is MRHNA and CDR2 is SNTAGT in the germline V gene. V lost 11 bases and J lost 3, with 4 bases in between. The CDR3 length is 10 residues. The CDR3 bases are TGTGCCGCGTACACCGGGGAGCTGTTTTTT. This translates into CAAYTGELFF.

The chain has TRBV4-1 and TRBJ2-7; TRBD2 might be the D (5 bases). The CDR3 loop spans 15 amino acids. Trimming removed 0 bases from V and 3 bases from J, with 12 bases in between. Germline V gene lookup returns CDR1 MGHRA and CDR2 YSYEKL. The CDR3: CASSQDERQYYEQYF. The CDR3 DNA sequence: TGCGCCAGCAGCCAAGATGAGCGGCAGTACTACGAGCAGTACTTC.

There are many counts of this clone. The J gene is TRBJ2-6, the V gene TRBV19; no firm D call. Germline CDR1 and CDR2: LNHDA and SQIVND (reference sequence). V was trimmed by 2 bases and J by 0 bases, leaving 5 bases between them. This CDR3 is 15 amino acids long. The chain's CDR3 is CASSILFSGANVLTF. CDR3 nucleotide sequence: TGTGCCAGTAGTATACTGTTCTCTGGGGCCAACGTCCTGACTTTC.

The chain couples TRBV6-1 to TRBJ2-7; TRBD2 matches 9 bases. After removal of 2 bases from V and 5 bases from J, the junction contained 10 bases not matched to a gene. The CDR3 runs 16 residues. Germline assignment: CDR1 MNHNS and CDR2 SASEGT. CDR3 nucleotide sequence: TGTGCCAGCAGTGAACGTCGCGGGAGGGCCTCTGACGAGCAGTACTTC. It encodes CASSERRGRASDEQYF.

V gene TRBV6-6 combines with J gene TRBJ2-2, with D hard to call. Trimming removed 6 bases at V and 6 bases at J, with 8 bases between. This CDR3 has 12 amino acids. From germline, CDR1 is MNHNY and CDR2 SVGAGI (reference sequence). Written as DNA, the CDR3 is TGTGCCAGCAGCCCCCTTTCCGGGGAGCTGTTTTTT. It is translated as CASSPLSGELFF.

The chain is built from TRBV21-1 and TRBJ2-1; TRBD2 was called by the table and not checked on the DNA. TRBV21-1 is a recognized pseudogene. The CDR3 spans 17 residues. CDR3 DNA sequence: TGTGCCAGCAGCAATGGGTTTGCGGGGCTACCCTACAATGAGCAGTTCTTC. Translated: CASSNGFAGLPYNEQFF.

The gene calls are TRBV7-8 and TRBJ2-2, with 10 bases fitting TRBD2. Germline trimming cut 5 bases from V and 5 bases from J; bases unmatched to any gene: 14. The germline gives CDR1 SGHVS, CDR2 FQNEAQ. The CDR3 consists of 18 residues. The CDR3 DNA follows: TGTGCCAGCAGCCAACGAGCGCTAGCGGGAGCCTCTACCGGGGAGCTGTTTTTT. Amino acids: CASSQRALAGASTGELFF.

The V and J genes are TRBV24-1 and TRBJ2-2, with 14 bases fitting TRBD2. V shed 5 bases and J 6 bases; nucleotides not matched to a gene: 7. Germline V gene sequence: CDR1 KGHDR, CDR2 SFDVKD. CDR3 length equals 17 residues. The CDR3, as DNA: TGTGCCACCAGTGGAGGGACTAGCGGGAGAGGGGCCGGGGAGCTGTTTTTT. It translates to CATSGGTSGRGAGELFF.

The V call is TRBV27, the J call TRBJ1-4; no clear D. The V gene lost 8 bases and the J gene lost 5 bases, with 15 bases spanning the gap. CDR3 length: 14 residues. CDR1 and CDR2 from the germline V gene are MNHEY and SMNVEV (reference sequence). The CDR3 loop is CASGNRVSNEKLFF. CDR3 bases: TGTGCCAGCGGAAACCGGGTCTCAAATGAAAAACTGTTTTTT.

This chain connects TRBV9 to TRBJ2-3; maybe TRBD2 (7 bases). This CDR3 contains 18 residues. CDR1 is SGDLS, CDR2 YYNGEE, per germline. V was trimmed by 0 bases and J by 4 bases, leaving 21 bases between them. In DNA, the CDR3 is TGTGCCAGCAGCGTAGGATTTCGGGGGGCCCCCGATCCAGATACGCAGTATTTT. Amino acid sequence: CASSVGFRGAPDPDTQYF.

The chain uses TRBV6-1 and TRBJ1-1, with D perhaps matching TRBD1 (5 bases). The CDR3 runs 15 residues. CDR1 MNHNS and CDR2 SASEGT come from the germline V gene. V was cut by 1 base and J by 1 base, with 10 bases left in between. The CDR3 sequence: CASSEGGYGNTEAFF. The CDR3 DNA is TGTGCCAGCAGTGAAGGGGGCTACGGGAACACTGAAGCTTTCTTT.

This chain links TRBV9 with TRBJ2-5, with a tentative D call TRBD2 (5 bases). Germline loops: CDR1 SGDLS, CDR2 YYNGEE. The V and J ends lost 4 bases and 5 bases respectively, with 15 bases between them. CDR3 length: 14 residues. CDR3 in DNA: TGTGCCAGCAGCATCGGTACTAGGCTGGAGACCCAGTACTTC. Amino acid sequence: CASSIGTRLETQYF. The whole variable domain, remainder taken from reference TRBV9 and TRBJ2-5, is DSGVTQTPKHLITATGQRVTLRCSPRSGDLSVYWYQQSLDQGLQFLIQYYNGEERAKGNILERFSAQQFPDLHSELNLSSLELGDSALYFCASSIGTRLETQYFGPGTRLLVL.